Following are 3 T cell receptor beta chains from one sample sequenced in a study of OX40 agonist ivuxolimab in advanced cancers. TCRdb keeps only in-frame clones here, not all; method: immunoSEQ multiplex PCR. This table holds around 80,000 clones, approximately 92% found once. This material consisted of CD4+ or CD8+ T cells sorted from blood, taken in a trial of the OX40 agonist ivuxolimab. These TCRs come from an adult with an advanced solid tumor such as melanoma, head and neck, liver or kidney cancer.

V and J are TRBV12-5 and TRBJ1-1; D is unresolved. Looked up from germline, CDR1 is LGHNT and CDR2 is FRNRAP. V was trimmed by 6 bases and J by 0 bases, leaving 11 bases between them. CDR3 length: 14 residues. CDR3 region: CASGPRLVNTEAFF. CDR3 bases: TGTGCTAGTGGGCCCCGGTTGGTGAACACTGAAGCTTTCTTT.

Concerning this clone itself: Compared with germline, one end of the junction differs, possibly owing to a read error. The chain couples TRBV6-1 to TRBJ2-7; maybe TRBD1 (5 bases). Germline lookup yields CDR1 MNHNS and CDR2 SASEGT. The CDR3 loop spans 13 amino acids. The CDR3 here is CASTKDNSYGQYF. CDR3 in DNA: TGTGCCAGCACCAAGGACAACTCCTACGGGCAGTACTTC.

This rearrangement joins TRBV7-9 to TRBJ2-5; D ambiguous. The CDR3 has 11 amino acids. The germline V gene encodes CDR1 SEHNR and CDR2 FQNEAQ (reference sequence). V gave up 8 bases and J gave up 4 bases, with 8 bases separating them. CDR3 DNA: TGTGCCAGCGAGGCAGTAGAGACCCAGTACTTC. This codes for CASEAVETQYF. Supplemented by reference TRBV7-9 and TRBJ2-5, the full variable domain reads DTGVSQNPRHKITKRGQNVTFRCDPISEHNRLYWYRQTLGQGPEFLTYFQNEAQLEKSRLLSDRFSAERPKGSFSTLEIQRTEQGDSAMYLCASEAVETQYFGPGTRLLVL.